One and the same sample provided the 5 T cell receptor beta chains below, sequenced in a study of T cells in Graves' hyperthyroidism and ophthalmopathy. Amplification of TCR beta CDR3 regions was performed using RNA transcripts as template. Using the HTBI primer set, a first-round RT-PCR was run on the TCR CDR3. Each CDR3 protein gets one entry after TCRdb re-called the multiplex PCR reads with MiXCR. The sample lists around 620,000 distinct CDR3 sequences, about 45% occurring once. Source material: peripheral blood or thyroid tissue (not recorded which). The source is an adult woman with Graves' disease, either hyperthyroidism or ophthalmopathy (not recorded which).

The chain joins TRBV19 to TRBJ1-5; TRBD1 might be the D (5 bases). Trimming removed 1 base from V and 7 bases from J, with 14 bases in between. Per germline, CDR1 LNHDA and CDR2 SQIVND (reference sequence). CDR3 length: 15 amino acids. This CDR3 reads CASSIVAQGWQPQHF. As DNA, the CDR3 is TGTGCCAGTAGTATAGTCGCCCAGGGCTGGCAGCCCCAGCATTTT.

The chain carries TRBV18 and TRBJ2-3; D not resolved. Germline V gives CDR1 KGHSH, CDR2 LQKENI. The CDR3 extends over 13 amino acids. The V end lost 0 bases, the J end lost 1 base, and 2 bases lay between the germline ends. CDR3 region: CASSPPGTDTQYF. The CDR3 DNA reads as TGTGCCAGCTCACCACCGGGCACAGATACGCAGTATTTT.

This chain joins TRBV10-2 and TRBJ1-2; TRBD1 agrees at 9 bases. J lost 6 bases, V lost 8 bases, and 13 bases had no gene match. The germline gives CDR1 WSHSY, CDR2 SAAADI. The CDR3 loop spans 15 amino acids. CDR3 amino acids: CASSHRRDRAHGYTF. For the CDR3, the DNA is TGCGCCAGCTCCCACCGCCGGGACAGGGCTCATGGCTACACCTTC.

V is TRBV4-1 and J is TRBJ2-2; 9 nucleotides match TRBD1. CDR1 and CDR2 from the germline V gene are MGHRA and YSYEKL. The CDR3 loop spans 18 amino acids. V dropped 5 bases and J dropped 1; count of bases not matched to a gene: 11. CDR3 DNA sequence: TGCGCCAGCAGCAAAAGGAACAGGGGGCGTTTGAACACCGGGGAGCTGTTTTTT. Translating gives CASSKRNRGRLNTGELFF.

In this sample, this clonotype turned up many times. This sequence joins TRBV6-6 and TRBJ1-6; D remains ambiguous. The V gene's germline CDR1 is MNHNY and CDR2 SVGAGI (reference sequence). CDR3 length: 14 residues. V was cut by 2 bases and J by 8 bases, with 10 bases left in between. This chain's CDR3 is CASSYHEEDSPLHF. The CDR3 nucleotides read TGTGCCAGCAGTTACCACGAGGAGGATTCACCCCTCCACTTT.